There are a few counts of the clone carrying this T cell receptor beta chain. Germline CDR1 reads SNHLY; CDR2 reads FYNNEI. The CDR3 consists of 15 residues. V was pared by 3 bases and J by 6 bases, with 5 bases of the junction left unmatched. The sample is drawn from a study of T cells in Graves' hyperthyroidism and ophthalmopathy. The hyperthyroidism was newly diagnosed and had lasted under 2 months; the patients were aged 18 to 65. What was amplified from RNA transcripts were TCR beta CDR3 regions. In the first-round RT-PCR of the TCR CDR3, the HTBI primer set was used. TCRdb analysed the multiplex PCR reads with MiXCR anew, one entry per CDR3 protein. The sample includes hundreds of thousands of distinct CDR3 sequences, 38% seen only once; the top ten take about 8.9%.

The sample consisted of blood. The chain carries TRBV2 and TRBJ2-2, with 9 bases fitting TRBD1. The sequence was collected from a young man with Graves' hyperthyroidism. CDR3 residues: CASSESTGGAGELFF. The CDR3 nucleotides read TGTGCCAGCAGTGAGTCGACAGGGGGAGCCGGGGAGCTGTTTTTT.